The sequence of this T cell receptor (beta chain) was determined in a study of identical twins. Template switching (which added a universal primer site) was used, and cDNA carried unique molecular identifiers. TCRdb re-derived calls from the 5' RACE reads in MiXCR, one entry per CDR3 protein. The sample consists of hundreds of thousands of distinct CDR3 sequences, 9% to 15% of them appearing once. Notes on the study in general: Cord blood beta clonotypes that were abundant carried fewer insertions, and memory repertoires showed no such trend. For monozygotic twins, models underestimated out-of-frame TCR alpha sharing.

Worth noting for this clonotype: Antigen unknown.

Germline lookup yields CDR1 PRHDT and CDR2 FYEKMQ (reference sequence). The CDR3 has 17 amino acids. Losses at the gene ends were 3 bases for V and 6 bases for J; bases not matched to a gene: 11. This same sample was also taken into another study, of yellow fever vaccine responses in identical twins.

V usage is TRBV13 and J usage is TRBJ2-2; TRBD1 agrees at 9 bases. This clonotype was sampled from a young woman in good health. The source material was PBMCs. Here the CDR3 DNA reads TGTGCCAGCAGCTTCACGCCGGGACAGGGATTTCCCGGGGAGCTGTTTTTT. Its protein product is CASSFTPGQGFPGELFF.